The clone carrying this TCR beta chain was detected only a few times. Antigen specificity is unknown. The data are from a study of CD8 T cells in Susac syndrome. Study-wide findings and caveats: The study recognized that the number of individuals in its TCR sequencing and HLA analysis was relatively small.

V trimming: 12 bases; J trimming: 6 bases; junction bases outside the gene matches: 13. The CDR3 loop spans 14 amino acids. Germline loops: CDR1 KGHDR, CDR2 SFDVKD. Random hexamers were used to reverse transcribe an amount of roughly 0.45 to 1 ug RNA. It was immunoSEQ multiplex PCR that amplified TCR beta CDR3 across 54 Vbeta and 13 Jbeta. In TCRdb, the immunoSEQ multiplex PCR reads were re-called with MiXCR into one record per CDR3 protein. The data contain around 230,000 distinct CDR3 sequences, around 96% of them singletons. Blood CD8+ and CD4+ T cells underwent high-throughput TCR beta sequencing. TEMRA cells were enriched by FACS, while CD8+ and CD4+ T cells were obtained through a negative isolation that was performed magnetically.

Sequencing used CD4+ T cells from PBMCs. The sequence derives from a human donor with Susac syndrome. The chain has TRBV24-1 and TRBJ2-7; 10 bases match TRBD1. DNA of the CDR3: TGTGCCTCGACGACCGGGACAGGGGTGTTCGAGCAGTACTTC. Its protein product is CASTTGTGVFEQYF.